The sequence of this TCR beta chain was determined in a study of T-cell memory formation after mild COVID-19. About the study: Largely, the TCR clusters proved donor specific.

Researchers used 5'RACE with constant-segment primers to make TCR alpha and TCR beta cDNA libraries that carry sample barcodes and UMIs. One entry per CDR3 protein, called by TCRdb with MiXCR from the 5' RACE reads. Among just over 400,000 distinct CDR3 sequences, around 22% were seen once, and the ten largest hold around 13%. The ends lost 1 base at V and 4 bases at J; junction bases unmatched: 16. Germline V gene sequence: CDR1 SGHAT, CDR2 FQNNGV. The CDR3 length is 18 residues. This clonotype was counted at least ten times. The receptor comes from an adult woman who had mild COVID-19 (a few samples of this study predate the infection). Cell type and time point are not known. This sequence joins TRBV11-2 and TRBJ2-7; 7 bases are a match to TRBD1. The sequenced sample was PBMCs or a T cell subset sorted from them (not recorded which). CDR3 nucleotides: TGTGCCAGCAGCTTAGGGGGCTCGGACAGGAGAACTTATTACGAGCAGTACTTC. As protein: CASSLGGSDRRTYYEQYF.